The rows below give T cell receptor beta chains drawn from one sample of a study of T cell changes during pregnancy in multiple sclerosis. Measured with immunoSEQ multiplex PCR; TCRdb has only the in-frame clones, and not every one. The sample has under 95,000 clones; roughly 92% are singletons. Specimen: peripheral blood, collected after pregnancy. The receptors derive from a female donor with multiple sclerosis, enrolled in a pregnancy study. The CDR3 runs from the conserved cysteine through the conserved F or W. A D gene is named only where the DNA matches it firmly. For some rows the clone size is stated as once, few or many, or as a class when expanded; others skip it.

TRBD1	TRBV19	.	TRBJ1-4	TGTGCCAGTAGGCCCGGGACAGGGTCGGAAAAACTGTTTTTT	CASRPGTGSEKLFF
.	TRBV2	.	TRBJ1-5	TGTGCCAGCAGTCGGGGGGCCAGGCTGGGGGACTGGGCCCAGCATTTT	CASSRGARLGDWAQHF
.	TRBV6-5	.	TRBJ1-1	TGTGCCAGCAGAATAAATTTGAACACTGAAGCTTTCTTT	CASRINLNTEAFF
.	TRBV6-6	.	TRBJ1-1	TGTGCCAGCAGTTTTCAGGATAACACTGAAGCTTTCTTT	CASSFQDNTEAFF
.	TRBV10-3	.	TRBJ2-5	TGTGCCATCCGGCCCCCAGGGGATCGAAAGACCCAGTACTTC	CAIRPPGDRKTQYF
.	TRBV18	once	TRBJ2-3	TGTGCCAGCTCACCACCGGATAAGGGGCCCGTTGCAGATACGCAGTATTTT	CASSPPDKGPVADTQYF
.	TRBV5-1	.	TRBJ2-2	TGCGCCAGCAGCCGCATTCCCCCCTCTATGGCGGGGAAGAACACCGGGGAGCTGTTTTTT	CASSRIPPSMAGKNTGELFF
.	TRBV29-1	.	TRBJ1-1	TGCAGCGTTGAAGTCACGGGTAGGGAAGCTTTCTTT	CSVEVTGREAFF
.	TRBV5-6	.	TRBJ1-2	TGTGCCAGCAGCTTGGACGGGGTGTATGGCTACACCTTC	CASSLDGVYGYTF
.	TRBV5-1	once	TRBJ2-7	TGCGCCAGCAGCTCTTACTACGAGCAGTACTTC	CASSSYYEQYF
.	TRBV7-9	once	TRBJ2-7	TGTGCCAGCAGCTCGGAAGCCACTATGCGCGAGCAGTACTTC	CASSSEATMREQYF
TRBD1	TRBV18	.	TRBJ1-1	TGTGCCAGCTCACCACCGGGACAGGCCCGGAACACTGAAGCTTTCTTT	CASSPPGQARNTEAFF
TRBD1	TRBV6-5	.	TRBJ1-1	TGTGCCAGCAGCAGGACAGGTTTGAACACTGAAGCTTTCTTT	CASSRTGLNTEAFF
TRBD2	TRBV11-1	.	TRBJ2-7	TGTGCCAGCAGCCAATCGGGACTAGCGGGGTTCTACGAGCAGTACTTC	CASSQSGLAGFYEQYF
TRBD1	TRBV19	.	TRBJ1-5	TGTGCCAGTAGTACTCCCGGACAGGGCAATCAGCCCCAGCATTTT	CASSTPGQGNQPQHF
TRBD2	TRBV5-4	.	TRBJ2-3	TGTGCCAGCAGCCTTCCGGGACTAGCGGGGCTCACAGATACGCAGTATTTT	CASSLPGLAGLTDTQYF
TRBD1	TRBV6-5	.	TRBJ1-2	TGTGCCAGCAGACGAAATACAGGGGCGGGAGGCTACACCTTC	CASRRNTGAGGYTF
TRBD1	TRBV19	once	TRBJ2-7	TGTGCCAGCCGGGACAGGGGCCACGAGCAGTACTTC	CASRDRGHEQYF
TRBD2	TRBV6-5	once	TRBJ2-1	TGTGCCAGCAGTTCGGCCGGCGGGGGGTTAAGTGAGCAGTTCTTC	CASSSAGGGLSEQFF
.	TRBV27	.	TRBJ2-5	TGTGCCAGCAGTCACCAGGAGACCCAGTACTTC	CASSHQETQYF
TRBD2	TRBV19	.	TRBJ2-7	TGTGCCAGTAGTGTCGTGGGGGGGAGCTCCTACGAGCAGTACTTC	CASSVVGGSSYEQYF
TRBD1	TRBV5-4	.	TRBJ2-3	TGTGCCAGCAGCACGGGACAGGGGACAGATACGCAGTATTTT	CASSTGQGTDTQYF
.	TRBV5-4	.	TRBJ2-2	TGTGCCAGCAGCTTGGCCCAGGGCACCGGGGAGCTGTTTTTT	CASSLAQGTGELFF